What follows describes a single T cell receptor (beta chain). Its antigen is unidentified. 60 Vbeta and 13 Jbeta primers were used in PCR. Generated by immunoSEQ multiplex PCR, the TCRdb table keeps only in-frame clones and is missing some. The table lists tens of thousands of clones, approximately 71% of them singletons. The data belong to a study of cytomegalovirus exposure and HLA in healthy donors. Findings and caveats of the study: TCR beta chain V- and J-gene trimming was linked, in a later analysis, to a missense variant in DCLRE1C. In an earlier analysis, most TCR beta V segments were productive about 87% or about 30% of the time. The study listed under 200 cytomegalovirus-associated TCR beta chains.

Germline V gene data show CDR1 as GTSNPN and CDR2 as SVGIG (reference sequence). The length of the CDR3 is 11 residues. The germline V and J ends were trimmed by 8 bases and 2 bases, with 7 bases remaining between them. The chain recombines TRBV30 with TRBJ2-1, with unresolved D. Specimen: PBMCs. The clonotype was recovered from a young man in good health and CMV-seronegative. In DNA, the CDR3 is TGTGCCGTGAGGACCTACAATGAGCAGTTCTTC. Translating gives CAVRTYNEQFF. Together with reference TRBV30 and TRBJ2-1, the CDR3 gives the full variable domain: SQTIHQWPATLVQPVGSPLSLECTVEGTSNPNLYWYRQAAGRGLQLLFYSVGIGQISSEVPQNLSASRPQDRQFILSSKKLLLSDSGFYLCAVRTYNEQFFGPGTRLTVL.